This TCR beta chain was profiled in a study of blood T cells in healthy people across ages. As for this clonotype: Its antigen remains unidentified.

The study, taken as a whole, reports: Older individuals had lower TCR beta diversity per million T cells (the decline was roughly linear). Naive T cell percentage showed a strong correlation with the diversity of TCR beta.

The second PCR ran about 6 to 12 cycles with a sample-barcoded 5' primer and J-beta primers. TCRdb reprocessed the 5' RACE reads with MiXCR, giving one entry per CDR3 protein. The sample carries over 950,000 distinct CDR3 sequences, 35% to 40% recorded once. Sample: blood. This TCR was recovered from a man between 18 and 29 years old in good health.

The CDR3 nucleotides are TGTGCCAGCAGCCTAACTGACAGCTTGAACACTGAAGCTTTCTTT. It encodes CASSLTDSLNTEAFF. This chain links TRBV11-2 with TRBJ1-1; D is possibly TRBD1 (5 bases). The CDR3 length is 15 residues. V gave up 5 bases and J gave up 0 bases, with 13 bases separating them. Germline-derived CDR1 and CDR2 are SGHAT and FQNNGV. The whole variable domain, remainder taken from reference TRBV11-2 and TRBJ1-1, is EAGVAQSPRYKIIEKRQSVAFWCNPISGHATLYWYQQILGQGPKLLIQFQNNGVVDDSQLPKDRFSAERLKGVDSTLKIQPAKLEDSAVYLCASSLTDSLNTEAFFGQGTRLTVV.